This record covers a single T cell receptor beta chain. Antigen specificity is unknown. This record comes from a study of cytomegalovirus exposure and HLA in healthy donors. Overall study: Of more than 350 genotyped donors, more than 75% clustered with self-reported Caucasian donors.

Study-level points and caveats: CMV serostatus was the only immune exposure information that was available. Most of the TCR beta V segments (in an earlier analysis) were productive either about 87% or about 30% of the time.

The CDR3 is 13 residues long. Trimming at V came to 3 bases and at J to 6 bases, leaving 7 bases not matched to a gene. CDR1 and CDR2 from the germline V gene are SQVTM and ANQGSEA. 13 Jbeta primers and 60 Vbeta primers were used for the PCR. Generated by immunoSEQ multiplex PCR, the TCRdb table keeps only in-frame clones and is missing some. This table holds 95,000 to 110,000 clones. This TCR was sampled from a middle-aged man in good health and CMV-seronegative. The gene calls are TRBV29-1 and TRBJ1-2; 7 bases align to TRBD1. Input material: PBMCs. The CDR3 DNA reads as TGCAGCGTTGAGGGACAGCCAGGGGATGGCTACACCTTC. It translates to CSVEGQPGDGYTF.